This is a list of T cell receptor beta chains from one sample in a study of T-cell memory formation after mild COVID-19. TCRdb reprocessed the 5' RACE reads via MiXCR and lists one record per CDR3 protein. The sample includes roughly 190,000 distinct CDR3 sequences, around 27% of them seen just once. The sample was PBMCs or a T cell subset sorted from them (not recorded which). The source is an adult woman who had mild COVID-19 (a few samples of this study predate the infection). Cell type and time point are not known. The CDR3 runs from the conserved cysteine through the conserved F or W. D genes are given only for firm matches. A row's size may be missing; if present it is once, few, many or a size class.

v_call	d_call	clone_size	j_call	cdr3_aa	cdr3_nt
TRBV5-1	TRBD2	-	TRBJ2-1	CASSPGGGGSSYNEQFF	TGCGCCAGCAGCCCGGGAGGGGGAGGCAGTAGCTACAATGAGCAGTTCTTC
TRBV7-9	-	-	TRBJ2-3	CASSSGRTNVDTQYF	TGTGCCAGCAGCTCAGGCCGGACGAATGTGGATACGCAGTATTTT
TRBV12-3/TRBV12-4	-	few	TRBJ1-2	CASRPGGAVYGYTF	TGTGCCAGCAGACCGGGGGGGGCAGTCTATGGCTACACCTTC
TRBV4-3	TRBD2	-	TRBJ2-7	CASSQVLAGSYEQYF	TGCGCCAGCAGCCAAGTACTAGCGGGATCCTACGAGCAGTACTTC
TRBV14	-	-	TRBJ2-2	CASSQAVAGELFF	TGTGCCAGCAGCCAAGCGGTGGCCGGGGAGCTGTTTTTT
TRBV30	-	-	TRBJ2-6	CAWGTGTGANVLTF	TGTGCCTGGGGTACAGGTACCGGGGCCAACGTCCTGACTTTC
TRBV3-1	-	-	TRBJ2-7	CASSQEPTVSYEQYF	TGTGCCAGCAGCCAAGAACCCACAGTTTCCTACGAGCAGTACTTC
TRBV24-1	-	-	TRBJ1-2	CATSATRGGRSVNGYTF	TGTGCCACCAGTGCTACAAGGGGCGGGCGTTCAGTGAATGGCTACACCTTC
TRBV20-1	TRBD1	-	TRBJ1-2	CSARENPQGQAYYGYTF	TGCAGTGCTAGAGAGAACCCCCAGGGACAGGCCTACTATGGCTACACCTTC
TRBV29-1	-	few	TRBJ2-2	CSVVPPRTGELFF	TGCAGCGTTGTTCCCCCTAGAACCGGGGAGCTGTTTTTT
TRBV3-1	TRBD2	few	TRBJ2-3	CASGERGGTDTQYF	TGTGCCAGCGGAGAGCGGGGGGGAACAGATACGCAGTATTTT
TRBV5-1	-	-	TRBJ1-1	CASRVWVLDTEAFF	TGCGCCAGCAGAGTATGGGTCTTGGACACTGAAGCTTTCTTT
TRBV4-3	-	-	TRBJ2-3	CASSQALTDTQYF	TGCGCCAGCAGCCAAGCCCTCACAGATACGCAGTATTTT
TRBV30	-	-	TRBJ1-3	CACRRRGRLNTIYF	TGTGCCTGCCGACGCCGAGGGCGTCTGAACACCATATATTTT
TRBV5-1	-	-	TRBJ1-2	CASMMWGLGYTF	TGCGCCAGCATGATGTGGGGTCTCGGCTACACCTTC
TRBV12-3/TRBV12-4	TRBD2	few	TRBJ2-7	CASSTRTSGRAGSYEQYF	TGTGCCAGCAGTACCCGGACTAGCGGGAGGGCCGGAAGCTACGAGCAGTACTTC
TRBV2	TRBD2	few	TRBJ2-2	CASSGNSGRGNTGELFF	TGTGCCAGCAGTGGAAATAGCGGGAGGGGGAACACCGGGGAGCTGTTTTTT
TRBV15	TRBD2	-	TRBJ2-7	CATSRDRGLASYEQYF	TGTGCCACCAGCAGAGACAGGGGACTAGCAAGCTACGAGCAGTACTTC
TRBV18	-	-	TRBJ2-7	CASSPHVLGNEQYF	TGTGCCAGCTCGCCTCACGTACTGGGAAACGAGCAGTACTTC
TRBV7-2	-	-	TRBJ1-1	CASSLLGHTEAFF	TGTGCCAGCAGCTTACTGGGACACACTGAAGCTTTCTTT
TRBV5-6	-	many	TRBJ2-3	CASSLDGFSTDTQYF	TGTGCCAGCAGCTTGGACGGGTTTAGCACAGATACGCAGTATTTT
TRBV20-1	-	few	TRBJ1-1	CSARDLAGNTEAFF	TGCAGTGCTAGAGATCTCGCAGGGAACACTGAAGCTTTCTTT
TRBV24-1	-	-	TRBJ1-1	CATSDSDTMNTEAFF	TGTGCCACCAGTGATTCGGACACTATGAACACTGAAGCTTTCTTT
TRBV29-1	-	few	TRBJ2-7	CSGGYGLLEQYF	TGCAGCGGGGGCTATGGCCTCTTGGAGCAGTACTTC
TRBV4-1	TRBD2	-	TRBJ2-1	CASSQGTGGLVDGEQFF	TGCGCCAGCAGCCAGGGGACGGGGGGACTAGTTGATGGTGAGCAGTTCTTC
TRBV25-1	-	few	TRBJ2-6	CASSEEGPPFLSGANVLTF	TGTGCCAGCAGTGAGGAGGGGCCCCCCTTCCTCTCTGGGGCCAACGTCCTGACTTTC
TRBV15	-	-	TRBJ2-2	CATSRENTGELFF	TGTGCCACCAGCAGAGAGAACACCGGGGAGCTGTTTTTT
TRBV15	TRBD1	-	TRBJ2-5	CATSRAAGQGGETQYF	TGTGCCACCAGCAGAGCTGCGGGACAGGGTGGCGAGACCCAGTACTTC
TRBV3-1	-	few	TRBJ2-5	CASSLRPETQYF	TGTGCCAGCAGCCTCCGACCGGAGACCCAGTACTTC
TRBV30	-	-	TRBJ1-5	CAWSWGSHQPQHF	TGTGCCTGGAGTTGGGGGTCCCATCAGCCCCAGCATTTT
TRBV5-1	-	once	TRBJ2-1	CASSLRDSFNEQFF	TGCGCCAGCAGCCTCCGGGATAGCTTCAATGAGCAGTTCTTC
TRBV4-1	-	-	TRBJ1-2	CASSQVPGAPGYTF	TGCGCCAGCAGCCAAGTACCAGGGGCTCCTGGCTACACCTTC
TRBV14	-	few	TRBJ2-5	CASSQEWGQETQYF	TGTGCCAGCAGCCAAGAATGGGGTCAAGAGACCCAGTACTTC
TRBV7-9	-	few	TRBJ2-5	CASSNQGETQYF	TGTGCCAGCAGCAATCAAGGGGAGACCCAGTACTTC
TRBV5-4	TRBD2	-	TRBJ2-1	CASSPLGGVSYNEQFF	TGTGCCAGCAGCCCCCTCGGGGGGGTATCCTACAATGAGCAGTTCTTC
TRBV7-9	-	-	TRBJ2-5	CASRLLASQETQYF	TGTGCCAGCAGACTCCTAGCGTCCCAAGAGACCCAGTACTTC
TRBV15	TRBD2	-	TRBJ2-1	CATSRTSNNEQFF	TGTGCCACCAGCAGGACTAGCAACAATGAGCAGTTCTTC
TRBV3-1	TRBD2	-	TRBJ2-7	CASSQLLTSGSSYEQYF	TGTGCCAGCAGCCAACTACTGACTAGCGGATCCTCCTACGAGCAGTACTTC
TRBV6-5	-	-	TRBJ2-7	CASSYSIVAGASSYEQYF	TGTGCCAGCAGTTACTCGATTGTGGCAGGGGCGAGCTCCTACGAGCAGTACTTC
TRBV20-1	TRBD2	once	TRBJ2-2	CSASLYGGGPGELFF	TGCAGTGCTAGTTTATATGGCGGGGGGCCCGGGGAGCTGTTTTTT
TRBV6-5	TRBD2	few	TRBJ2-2	CASSKTSASNTGELFF	TGTGCCAGCAGCAAAACTAGCGCGTCGAACACCGGGGAGCTGTTTTTT
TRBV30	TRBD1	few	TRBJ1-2	CAWSGGQYGYTF	TGTGCCTGGAGTGGGGGACAGTATGGCTACACCTTC
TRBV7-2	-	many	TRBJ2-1	CASSLLNEQFF	TGTGCCAGCAGCTTACTCAATGAGCAGTTCTTC
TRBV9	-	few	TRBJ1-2	CASSLRGDSDYGYTF	TGTGCCAGCAGCCTCCGCGGAGACAGTGACTATGGCTACACCTTC
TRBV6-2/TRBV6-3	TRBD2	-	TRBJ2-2	CASSSHPGLAGANTGELFF	TGTGCCAGCAGTAGCCACCCGGGACTAGCGGGGGCGAACACCGGGGAGCTGTTTTTT
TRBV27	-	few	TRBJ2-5	CASSSGPRGAETQYF	TGTGCCAGCAGTTCGGGGCCACGAGGGGCAGAGACCCAGTACTTC
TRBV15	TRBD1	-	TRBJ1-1	CATSGEGQGPPEGEAFF	TGTGCCACCAGCGGAGAAGGACAGGGGCCCCCGGAGGGTGAAGCTTTCTTT
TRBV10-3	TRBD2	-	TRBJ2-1	CAISGVAGGGRNEQFF	TGTGCCATCAGTGGGGTAGCGGGAGGTGGTAGAAATGAGCAGTTCTTC
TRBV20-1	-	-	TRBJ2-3	CSARVGAGSNTQYF	TGCAGTGCTAGAGTCGGGGCAGGGAGTAATACGCAGTATTTT
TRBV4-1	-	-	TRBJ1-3	CASSSTPGYISGNTIYF	TGCGCCAGCAGCTCCACTCCAGGGTATATCTCTGGAAACACCATATATTTT
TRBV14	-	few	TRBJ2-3	CASSQYPMASLGARDTQYF	TGTGCCAGCAGCCAGTATCCTATGGCGAGTTTAGGGGCGAGAGATACGCAGTATTTT
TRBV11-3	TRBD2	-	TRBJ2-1	CASSQAGGPIDEQFF	TGTGCCAGCAGCCAAGCGGGAGGGCCTATCGATGAGCAGTTCTTC
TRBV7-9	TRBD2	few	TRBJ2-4	CASSQLGWGTIPEAKNIQYF	TGTGCCAGCAGCCAGCTAGGGTGGGGGACTATTCCTGAAGCCAAAAACATTCAGTACTTC
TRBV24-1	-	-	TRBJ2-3	CATSDPVSPAGDTQYF	TGTGCCACCAGTGATCCAGTCTCTCCTGCGGGAGATACGCAGTATTTT
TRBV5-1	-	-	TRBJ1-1	CASSFERGPVTEAFF	TGCGCCAGCAGCTTCGAACGGGGGCCGGTCACTGAAGCTTTCTTT
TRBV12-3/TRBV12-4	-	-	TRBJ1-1	CASSLVNRETEAFF	TGTGCCAGCAGTTTAGTAAACAGGGAAACTGAAGCTTTCTTT
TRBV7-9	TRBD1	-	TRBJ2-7	CASSNPRQGGYEQYF	TGTGCCAGCAGCAATCCCCGACAGGGGGGATACGAGCAGTACTTC
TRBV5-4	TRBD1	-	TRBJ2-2	CASSSPTGAVNTGELFF	TGTGCCAGCAGCTCCCCCACAGGGGCCGTGAACACCGGGGAGCTGTTTTTT
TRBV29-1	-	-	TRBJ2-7	CSVAQATGYEQYF	TGCAGCGTTGCACAGGCGACTGGCTACGAGCAGTACTTC
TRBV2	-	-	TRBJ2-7	CASSEQGEGYEQYF	TGTGCCAGCAGTGAGCAGGGCGAAGGGTACGAGCAGTACTTC